The TCR beta chain described here comes from a study of immune cell composition in non-small cell lung cancer. DNA was extracted from unsorted cell suspensions stored frozen. With respect to this clone: Antigen specificity is unknown.

Regarding the study as a whole: In adenocarcinoma, maximal tumour-associated clone frequency tracked TIL tumour reactivity. Tumour-associated clones >0.5% occurred in approximately 32% of adenocarcinomas, approximately 74% of squamous.

Germline loops: CDR1 SGHTA, CDR2 FQGNSA. With 0 bases removed from V and 2 bases from J, the gap between germline ends came to 9 bases. This CDR3 has 15 residues. Using immunoSEQ multiplex PCR, the repertoire was profiled, and TCRdb retains in-frame clones only, with some absent. The sample includes about 5,600 clones, around 80% seen only once; the top ten take around 6.7%. The sample taken for sequencing was lung tumor tissue. This receptor was obtained from a human donor with non-small cell lung cancer. This chain connects TRBV7-2 to TRBJ2-3, with D uncertain. The CDR3: CASSLARRLTDTQYF. CDR3 sequence (DNA): TGTGCCAGCAGCTTAGCGCGGCGTCTCACAGATACGCAGTATTTT.